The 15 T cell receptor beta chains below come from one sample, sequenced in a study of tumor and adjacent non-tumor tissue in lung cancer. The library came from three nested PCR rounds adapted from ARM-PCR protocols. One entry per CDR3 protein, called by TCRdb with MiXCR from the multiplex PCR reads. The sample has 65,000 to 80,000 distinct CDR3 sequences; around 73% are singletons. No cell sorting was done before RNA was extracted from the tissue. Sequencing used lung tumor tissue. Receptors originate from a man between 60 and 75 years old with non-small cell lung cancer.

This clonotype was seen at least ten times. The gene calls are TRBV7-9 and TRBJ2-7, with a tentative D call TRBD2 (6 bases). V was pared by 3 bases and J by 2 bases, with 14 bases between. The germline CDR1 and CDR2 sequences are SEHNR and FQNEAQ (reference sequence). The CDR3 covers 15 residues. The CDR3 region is CASSFAGGATYEQYF. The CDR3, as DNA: TGTGCCAGCAGCTTTGCGGGCGGGGCGACCTACGAGCAGTACTTC.

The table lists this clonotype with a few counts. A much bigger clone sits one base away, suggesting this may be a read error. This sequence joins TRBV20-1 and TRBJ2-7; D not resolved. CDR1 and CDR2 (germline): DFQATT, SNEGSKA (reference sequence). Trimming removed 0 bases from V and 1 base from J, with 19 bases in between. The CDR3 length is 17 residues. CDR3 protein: CSARDPRVPPRSYEQYF. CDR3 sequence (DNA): TGCAGTGCTAGAGATCCCCGGGTGCCCCCACGATCCTACGAGCAGTACTTC.

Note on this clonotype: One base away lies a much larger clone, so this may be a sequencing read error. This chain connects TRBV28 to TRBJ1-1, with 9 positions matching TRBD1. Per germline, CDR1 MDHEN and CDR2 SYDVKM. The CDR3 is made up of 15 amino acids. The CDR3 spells CTSSLPGQGSTEAFF. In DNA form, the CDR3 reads TGTACCAGCAGTCTCCCAGGACAGGGGTCCACTGAAGCTTTCTTT.

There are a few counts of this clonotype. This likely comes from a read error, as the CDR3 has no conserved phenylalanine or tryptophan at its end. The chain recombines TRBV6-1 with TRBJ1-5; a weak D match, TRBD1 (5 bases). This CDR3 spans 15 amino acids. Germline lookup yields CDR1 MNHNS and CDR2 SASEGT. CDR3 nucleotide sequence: TGTGTCAGCAGTGAATTACGGCAGGGTTCTCAGCCCCAGCATTTA. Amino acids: CVSSELRQGSQPQHL.

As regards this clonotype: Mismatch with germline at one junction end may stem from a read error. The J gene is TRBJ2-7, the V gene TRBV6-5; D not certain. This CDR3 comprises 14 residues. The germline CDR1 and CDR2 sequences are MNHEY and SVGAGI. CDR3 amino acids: CTSSYERNSYEWYF. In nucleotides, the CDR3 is TGTACCAGCAGTTACGAAAGGAACTCCTACGAGTGGTACTTC.

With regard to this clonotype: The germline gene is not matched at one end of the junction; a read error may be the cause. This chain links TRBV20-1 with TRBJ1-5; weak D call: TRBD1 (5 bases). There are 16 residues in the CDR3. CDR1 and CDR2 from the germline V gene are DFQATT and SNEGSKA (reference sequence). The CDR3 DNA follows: TGCAATGCTAGAAAACGACCTGGGACCCTGAATCAGCCCCAGCATTTT. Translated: CNARKRPGTLNQPQHF.

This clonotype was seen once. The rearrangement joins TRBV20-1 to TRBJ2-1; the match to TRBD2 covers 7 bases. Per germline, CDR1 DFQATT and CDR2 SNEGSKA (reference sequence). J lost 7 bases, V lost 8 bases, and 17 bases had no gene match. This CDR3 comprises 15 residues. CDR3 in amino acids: CSTRGPSGILNEQFF. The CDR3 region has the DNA TGCAGTACCAGAGGGCCCAGCGGGATTTTGAATGAGCAGTTCTTC.

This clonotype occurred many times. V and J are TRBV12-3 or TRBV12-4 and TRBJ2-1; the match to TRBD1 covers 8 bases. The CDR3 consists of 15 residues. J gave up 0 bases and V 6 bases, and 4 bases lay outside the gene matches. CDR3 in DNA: TGTGCCAGCAGAGGACAGGGAACCTCCTACAATGAGCAGTTCTTC. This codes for CASRGQGTSYNEQFF.

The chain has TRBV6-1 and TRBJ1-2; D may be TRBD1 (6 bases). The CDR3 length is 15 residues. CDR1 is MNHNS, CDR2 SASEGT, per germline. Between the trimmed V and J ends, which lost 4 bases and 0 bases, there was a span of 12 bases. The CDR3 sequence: CASSGAGAANYGYTF. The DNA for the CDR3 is TGTGCCAGCAGTGGCGCAGGGGCAGCTAACTATGGCTACACCTTC.

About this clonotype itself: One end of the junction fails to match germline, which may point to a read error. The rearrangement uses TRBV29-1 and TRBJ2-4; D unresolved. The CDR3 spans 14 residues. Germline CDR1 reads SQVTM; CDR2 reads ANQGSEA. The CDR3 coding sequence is TGCAACGCCTCGGTAGGGCAAGCCAAAAACATTCAATACTTC. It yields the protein CNASVGQAKNIQYF.

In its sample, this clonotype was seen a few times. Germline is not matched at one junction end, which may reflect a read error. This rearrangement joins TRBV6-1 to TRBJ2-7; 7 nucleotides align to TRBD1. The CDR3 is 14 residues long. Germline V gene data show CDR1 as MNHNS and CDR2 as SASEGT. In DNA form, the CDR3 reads TGTGCCAGAAGTGGGGACAGTCTTGTAAAAGAGCAGTACTTC. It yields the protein CARSGDSLVKEQYF.

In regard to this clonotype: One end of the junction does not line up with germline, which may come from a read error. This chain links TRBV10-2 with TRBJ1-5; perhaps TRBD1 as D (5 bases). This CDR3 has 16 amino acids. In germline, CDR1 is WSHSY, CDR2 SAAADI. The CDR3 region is CVSSDEGGEPSQPQHF. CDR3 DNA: TGCGTCAGCAGTGATGAGGGAGGGGAGCCAAGTCAGCCACAGCATTTT.

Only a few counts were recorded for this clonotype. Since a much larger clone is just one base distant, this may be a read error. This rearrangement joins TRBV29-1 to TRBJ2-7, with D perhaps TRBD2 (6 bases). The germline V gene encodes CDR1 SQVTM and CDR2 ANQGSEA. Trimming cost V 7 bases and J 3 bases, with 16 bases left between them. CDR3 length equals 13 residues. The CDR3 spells CSDSMGLRYEQYF. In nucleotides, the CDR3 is TGCAGCGACAGCATGGGACTTCGCTACGAGCAGTACTTC.

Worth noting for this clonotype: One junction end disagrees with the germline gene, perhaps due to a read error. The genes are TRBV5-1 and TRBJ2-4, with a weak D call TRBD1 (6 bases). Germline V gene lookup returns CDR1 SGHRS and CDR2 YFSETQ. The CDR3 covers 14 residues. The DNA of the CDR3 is TGCGCCAGCAGCTCGGGACAAGCCTTTAACACTCAGTACTTC. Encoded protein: CASSSGQAFNTQYF.

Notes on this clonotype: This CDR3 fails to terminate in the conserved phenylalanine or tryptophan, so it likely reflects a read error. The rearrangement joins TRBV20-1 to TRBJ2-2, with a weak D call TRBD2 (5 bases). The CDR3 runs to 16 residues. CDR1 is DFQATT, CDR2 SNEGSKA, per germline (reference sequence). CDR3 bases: TGCAGTACTAGAGATTGGGGAGCAGCGAACACCGGGGAGCTGTTTCTT. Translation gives CSTRDWGAANTGELFL.